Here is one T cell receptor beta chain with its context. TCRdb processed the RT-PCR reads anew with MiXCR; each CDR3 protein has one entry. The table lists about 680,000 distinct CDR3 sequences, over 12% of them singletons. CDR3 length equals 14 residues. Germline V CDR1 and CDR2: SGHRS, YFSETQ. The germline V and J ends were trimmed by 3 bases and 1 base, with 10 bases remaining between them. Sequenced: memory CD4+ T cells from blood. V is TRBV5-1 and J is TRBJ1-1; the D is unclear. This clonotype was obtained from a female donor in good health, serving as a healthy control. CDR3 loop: CASSSEPENTEAFF. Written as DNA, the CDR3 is TGCGCCAGCAGCTCCGAACCAGAGAACACTGAAGCTTTCTTT.